The entry below gives a single T cell receptor (beta chain) sequence along with its context. The protocol was immunoSEQ multiplex PCR, while the TCRdb copy is restricted to in-frame clones and leaves out a portion. The repertoire has about 500,000 clones, 75% to 90% of them found once; the top ten carry 0.7%. Germline CDR1 and CDR2: MNHEY and SVGAGI. The CDR3 is made up of 14 amino acids. V was pared by 6 bases and J by 5 bases, with 6 bases of the junction left unmatched. This sample is drawn from a study of blood T cell repertoires in COVID-19. The TCR sequence derives from a woman between 18 and 30 years old who had recovered from COVID-19. The sequenced sample consisted of PBMCs or T cells enriched from blood (not recorded which). The rearrangement links TRBV6-5 to TRBJ1-1; the match to TRBD1 covers 10 bases. This CDR3 reads CASSRDRGRTEAFF. DNA for the CDR3: TGTGCCAGCAGCCGTGACAGGGGGCGGACTGAAGCTTTCTTT.